This T cell receptor beta chain was profiled in a study of molecular identifiers for immune sequencing clone quantification. Study findings and constraints: Whereas naive cells kept under 1% of molecules in clones above 20 RNA copies, such clones held over 98% in effectors.

Trimming took 6 bases from V and 4 from J, leaving 16 bases between them. The CDR3 spans 15 residues. Per germline, CDR1 LNHDA and CDR2 SQIVND (reference sequence). Via MiXCR, TCRdb re-called the PCR reads, giving one row per CDR3 protein. The sample lists 100,000 or so distinct CDR3 sequences, about 21% occurring once. Note on this clonotype: Antigen: not known.

Sample: naive CD8+ T cells from blood, with Jurkat cell RNA spiked in. Indicated subset: FACS-sorted CD8+CD4-CCR7+CD45RA+ naive T cells. The chain couples TRBV19 to TRBJ2-1, with a tentative D call TRBD1 (6 bases). The receptor was derived from a human donor in good health. Some libraries in this study had Jurkat cell RNA spiked in. CDR3 bases: TGTGCCAGTAGGAAACGGGACATACCATACAATGAGCAGTTCTTC. Protein: CASRKRDIPYNEQFF.